Listed below are T cell receptor beta chains from one sample, sequenced in a study of T cell changes during pregnancy in multiple sclerosis. Repertoires were generated with immunoSEQ multiplex PCR, while TCRdb's copy carries only in-frame clones and drops some. The profile covers roughly 72,000 clones, with approximately 94% appearing a single time and roughly 0.21% taken by the ten largest. The sample consisted of CD4+ T cells from peripheral blood mononuclear cells, taken before pregnancy. The receptors originated from a female donor with multiple sclerosis, enrolled in a pregnancy study. Each CDR3 is given with its conserved first and last residue. The D gene is left open where the match is weak. Only part of the rows carry a size: once, few, many, or a class if the clone is expanded.

V gene,J gene,D gene,clone size,CDR3 protein,CDR3 DNA
TRBV19,TRBJ1-5,-,once,CASTLTGQGNQPQHF,TGTGCCAGTACCCTCACGGGCCAGGGAAATCAGCCCCAGCATTTT
TRBV30,TRBJ2-7,TRBD2,once,CAWSGTSGGYEQYF,TGTGCCTGGAGTGGGACTAGCGGGGGCTACGAGCAGTACTTC
TRBV30,TRBJ2-1,TRBD1,-,CAWSGTGEKQFF,TGTGCCTGGAGTGGAACAGGGGAAAAGCAGTTCTTC
TRBV4-1,TRBJ1-2,-,-,CASSQGPTVNYGYTF,TGCGCCAGCAGCCAGGGCCCGACAGTGAACTATGGCTACACCTTC
TRBV15,TRBJ2-1,TRBD1,-,CATSPRRDRGLGEQFF,TGTGCCACCAGCCCCCGGCGGGACAGGGGGCTCGGGGAGCAGTTCTTC
TRBV9,TRBJ2-5,-,once,CASSVAGYQETQYF,TGTGCCAGCAGCGTCGCGGGGTACCAAGAGACCCAGTACTTC
TRBV7-3,TRBJ2-1,TRBD2,-,CASSPQRGPYNEQFF,TGTGCCAGCAGCCCCCAGCGGGGGCCTTACAATGAGCAGTTCTTC
TRBV19,TRBJ2-2,-,-,CASSIEGGTGELFF,TGTGCCAGTAGTATAGAGGGGGGCACCGGGGAGCTGTTTTTT
TRBV11-1,TRBJ2-3,TRBD1,-,CASSLDRGSTDTQYF,TGTGCCAGCAGCTTAGACAGGGGGAGCACAGATACGCAGTATTTT
TRBV5-5,TRBJ1-6,-,-,CASSVASPNNSPLHF,TGTGCCAGCAGCGTCGCTTCTCCTAATAATTCACCCCTCCACTTT
TRBV19,TRBJ2-2,TRBD1,-,CASSRDRGHGGELFF,TGTGCCAGTAGTAGGGACAGGGGGCATGGCGGGGAGCTGTTTTTT
TRBV6-6,TRBJ2-6,-,-,CASTLSGGPGANVLTF,TGTGCCAGCACTCTCTCTGGGGGCCCTGGGGCCAACGTCCTGACTTTC
TRBV19,TRBJ2-5,-,-,CASKGLGLIQETQYF,TGTGCCAGTAAGGGCCTCGGACTGATCCAAGAGACCCAGTACTTC
TRBV14,TRBJ2-5,TRBD2,once,CASSRRLAGEETQYF,TGTGCCAGCAGCCGGCGACTAGCGGGGGAAGAGACCCAGTACTTC
TRBV5-1,TRBJ2-1,TRBD1,-,CASRPGQGSYNEQFF,TGCGCCAGCAGGCCGGGACAGGGCTCCTACAATGAGCAGTTCTTC
TRBV18,TRBJ1-3,-,-,CASSPGGGSSGNTIYF,TGTGCCAGCTCCCCGGGCGGGGGAAGCTCTGGAAACACCATATATTTT
TRBV6-1,TRBJ2-7,TRBD1,-,CASSEGTGVKQYF,TGTGCCAGCAGTGAAGGGACAGGGGTTAAGCAGTACTTC
TRBV27,TRBJ1-2,TRBD1,-,CASSLGTGGLDYGYTF,TGTGCCAGCAGTCTCGGGACAGGGGGCTTGGACTATGGCTACACCTTC
TRBV5-5,TRBJ1-1,-,-,CASSWGVMNTEAFF,TGTGCCAGCAGCTGGGGAGTCATGAACACTGAAGCTTTCTTT
TRBV2,TRBJ1-3,-,-,CASSAPSSGNTIYF,TGTGCCAGCAGTGCCCCGAGCTCTGGAAACACCATATATTTT
TRBV5-1,TRBJ1-1,TRBD1,-,CATSTGKNTEAFF,TGCGCCACTTCGACAGGGAAAAACACTGAAGCTTTCTTT
TRBV25-1,TRBJ1-5,-,-,CASSDSDSSVSRNQPQHF,TGTGCCAGCAGTGATAGTGACAGTTCTGTTTCACGGAATCAGCCCCAGCATTTT
TRBV12-5,TRBJ2-1,-,once,CASGFLTVADQYNEQFF,TGTGCTAGTGGGTTCCTTACGGTCGCCGATCAATACAATGAGCAGTTCTTC
TRBV6-1,TRBJ2-1,TRBD2,-,CASSLLAGGHNEQFF,TGTGCCAGCAGTCTACTAGCGGGGGGGCACAATGAGCAGTTCTTC
TRBV19,TRBJ1-1,-,few,CASSTAATVTEAFF,TGTGCCAGTAGTACGGCCGCAACAGTTACTGAAGCTTTCTTT
TRBV7-9,TRBJ1-3,-,once,CASSLDHGNTIYF,TGTGCCAGCAGCTTAGATCATGGAAACACCATATATTTT
TRBV10-3,TRBJ1-5,-,few,CAISESSGSGQPQHF,TGTGCCATCAGTGAATCATCGGGAAGTGGGCAGCCCCAGCATTTT
TRBV19,TRBJ1-1,-,few,CASTTTANTEAFF,TGTGCCAGTACCACCACAGCGAACACTGAAGCTTTCTTT
TRBV6-1,TRBJ2-7,TRBD2,-,CASSAVTSGWSQSYEQYF,TGTGCCAGCAGTGCCGTTACTAGCGGGTGGTCTCAATCCTACGAGCAGTACTTC
TRBV19,TRBJ1-2,TRBD1,-,CASSTPGGGDGYTF,TGTGCCAGTAGTACCCCAGGGGGCGGCGATGGCTACACCTTC
TRBV7-9,TRBJ1-1,-,-,CASSSLDSWDTEAFF,TGTGCCAGCAGCTCTCTTGACTCCTGGGACACTGAAGCTTTCTTT
TRBV18,TRBJ2-7,TRBD2,once,CASSTGTSGMSSYEQYF,TGTGCCAGCTCAACCGGGACTAGCGGGATGTCCTCCTACGAGCAGTACTTC
TRBV5-4,TRBJ2-7,-,-,CASSVGTTYEQYF,TGTGCCAGCAGCGTCGGGACAACCTACGAGCAGTACTTC
TRBV7-3,TRBJ2-3,TRBD2,-,CASSQRVLAGGPTDTQYF,TGTGCCAGCAGCCAAAGAGTACTAGCGGGGGGGCCCACAGATACGCAGTATTTT
TRBV5-1,TRBJ1-3,-,-,CASSLSGSSGNTIYF,TGCGCCAGCAGCCTCTCAGGAAGCTCTGGAAACACCATATATTTT
TRBV7-2,TRBJ2-3,-,-,CASSLTPGGGADTQYF,TGTGCCAGCAGCTTGACACCCGGGGGTGGAGCAGATACGCAGTATTTT
TRBV5-1,TRBJ1-5,-,-,CASSLSAAEYNQPQHF,TGCGCCAGCAGCTTATCCGCTGCAGAATATAATCAGCCCCAGCATTTT
TRBV9,TRBJ2-2,-,-,CASSVGATNTGELFF,TGTGCCAGCAGCGTAGGTGCTACTAACACCGGGGAGCTGTTTTTT
TRBV18,TRBJ2-5,TRBD2,-,CASSPQRGGQETQYF,TGTGCCAGCTCACCTCAGCGGGGGGGCCAAGAGACCCAGTACTTC
TRBV6-6,TRBJ1-2,TRBD1,-,CASSYRDRGDYGYTF,TGTGCCAGCAGTTACCGGGACAGGGGGGACTATGGCTACACCTTC
TRBV25-1,TRBJ1-2,TRBD1,-,CASRGTGGVGGYTF,TGTGCCAGCAGGGGGACAGGGGGCGTCGGTGGCTACACCTTC
TRBV27,TRBJ2-2,-,-,CASSAGTTGELFF,TGTGCCAGCAGTGCAGGGACTACCGGGGAGCTGTTTTTT
TRBV6-1,TRBJ2-1,TRBD2,once,CASSPSGGNEQFF,TGTGCCAGCAGTCCTAGCGGGGGCAATGAGCAGTTCTTC
TRBV19,TRBJ1-5,-,-,CASTTGNNVVNQPQHF,TGTGCCAGTACAACAGGGAATAACGTGGTAAATCAGCCCCAGCATTTT
TRBV28,TRBJ1-1,TRBD1,-,CASSLPDRGKAFF,TGTGCCAGCAGTTTACCGGACAGGGGGAAAGCTTTCTTT
TRBV30,TRBJ2-2,TRBD1,once,CAWSGGTGVVGELFF,TGTGCCTGGAGTGGGGGTACAGGGGTAGTCGGGGAGCTGTTTTTT
TRBV7-9,TRBJ2-3,TRBD2,-,CASNRQGLAVIAEGNTQYF,TGTGCCAGCAACCGACAGGGACTAGCGGTTATCGCAGAAGGAAATACGCAGTATTTT
TRBV10-3,TRBJ1-4,-,-,CAISGGRVGEKLFF,TGTGCCATCAGTGGGGGGAGGGTCGGAGAAAAACTGTTTTTT
TRBV18,TRBJ1-1,-,-,CASSPGKQLGTEAFF,TGTGCCAGCTCACCAGGGAAGCAACTAGGAACTGAAGCTTTCTTT
TRBV10-2,TRBJ1-2,-,-,CASSDRRTYYGYTF,TGCGCCAGCAGTGACAGGCGGACTTACTATGGCTACACCTTC
TRBV10-2,TRBJ2-7,-,-,CASSESGRGRDYEQYF,TGCGCCAGCAGTGAGTCAGGGCGGGGCCGGGACTACGAGCAGTACTTC
TRBV5-1,TRBJ2-7,TRBD2,-,CASSLSGANYEQYF,TGCGCCAGCAGTTTGAGCGGGGCCAACTACGAGCAGTACTTC
TRBV7-2,TRBJ1-2,TRBD1,-,CASSIDRVGKGYTF,TGTGCCAGCAGCATCGACAGGGTGGGAAAGGGCTACACCTTC
TRBV28,TRBJ1-1,-,-,CASSFSQEYTEAFF,TGTGCCAGCAGTTTCTCGCAGGAATACACTGAAGCTTTCTTT
TRBV6-1,TRBJ2-3,-,-,CASSEADSLDTQYF,TGTGCCAGCAGTGAAGCGGACAGCCTAGATACGCAGTATTTT
TRBV7-2,TRBJ1-1,-,few,CASSATGQLRAFF,TGTGCCAGCAGCGCTACAGGTCAGTTAAGAGCTTTCTTT
TRBV7-3,TRBJ2-5,-,-,CASSLMGRMGRETQYF,TGTGCCAGCAGCTTAATGGGCAGAATGGGGCGGGAGACCCAGTACTTC
TRBV6-1,TRBJ2-1,-,-,CASSVAGALSSYNEQFF,TGTGCCAGCAGTGTCGCAGGGGCTCTCAGCTCCTACAATGAGCAGTTCTTC